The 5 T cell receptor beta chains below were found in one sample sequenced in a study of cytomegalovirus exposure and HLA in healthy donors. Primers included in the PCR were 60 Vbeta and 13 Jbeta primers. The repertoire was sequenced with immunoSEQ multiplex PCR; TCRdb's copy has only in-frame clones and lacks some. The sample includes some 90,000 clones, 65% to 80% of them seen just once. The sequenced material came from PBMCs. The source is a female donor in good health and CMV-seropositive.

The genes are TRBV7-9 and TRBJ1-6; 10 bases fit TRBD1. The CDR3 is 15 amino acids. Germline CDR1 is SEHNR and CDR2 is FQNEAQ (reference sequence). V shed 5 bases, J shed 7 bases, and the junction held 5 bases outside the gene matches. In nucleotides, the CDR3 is TGTGCCAGCAGCCTTCGGACAGGGGGAAATTCACCCCTCCACTTT. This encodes CASSLRTGGNSPLHF.

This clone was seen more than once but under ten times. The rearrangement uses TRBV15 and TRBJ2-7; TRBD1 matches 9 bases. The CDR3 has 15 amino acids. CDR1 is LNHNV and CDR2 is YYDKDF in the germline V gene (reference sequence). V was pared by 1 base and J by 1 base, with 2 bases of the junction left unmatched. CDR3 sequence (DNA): TGTGCCACCAGCAGAGGACAGGGGGAGTCCTACGAGCAGTACTTC. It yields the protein CATSRGQGESYEQYF.

The CDR3 sequence is CAWFRGTEAFF. The CDR3 DNA follows: TGTGCCTGGTTTAGGGGCACTGAAGCTTTCTTT. This chain joins TRBV30 and TRBJ1-1; D is perhaps TRBD1 (5 bases). The CDR3 runs 11 residues. Germline CDR1 and CDR2: GTSNPN and SVGIG (reference sequence). Trimming took off 5 bases at V and 4 bases at J, with 8 bases between the two ends. The variable domain in full, with the rest retrieved from reference TRBV30 and TRBJ1-1, is SQTIHQWPATLVQPVGSPLSLECTVEGTSNPNLYWYRQAAGRGLQLLFYSVGIGQISSEVPQNLSASRPQDRQFILSSKKLLLSDSGFYLCAWFRGTEAFFGQGTRLTVV.

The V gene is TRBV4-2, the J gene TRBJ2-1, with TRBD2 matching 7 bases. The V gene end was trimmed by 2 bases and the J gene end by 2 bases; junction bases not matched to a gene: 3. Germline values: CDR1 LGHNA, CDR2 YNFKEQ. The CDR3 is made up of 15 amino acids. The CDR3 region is CASSQLAEAYNEQFF. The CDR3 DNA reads TGTGCCAGCAGCCAACTAGCGGAGGCCTACAATGAGCAGTTCTTC.

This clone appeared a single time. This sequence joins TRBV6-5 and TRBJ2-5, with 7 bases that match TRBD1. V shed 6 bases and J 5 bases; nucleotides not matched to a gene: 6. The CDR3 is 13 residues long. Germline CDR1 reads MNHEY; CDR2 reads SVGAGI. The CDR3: CASRERGRETQYF. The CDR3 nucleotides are TGTGCCAGCAGAGAAAGGGGGCGGGAGACCCAGTACTTC.